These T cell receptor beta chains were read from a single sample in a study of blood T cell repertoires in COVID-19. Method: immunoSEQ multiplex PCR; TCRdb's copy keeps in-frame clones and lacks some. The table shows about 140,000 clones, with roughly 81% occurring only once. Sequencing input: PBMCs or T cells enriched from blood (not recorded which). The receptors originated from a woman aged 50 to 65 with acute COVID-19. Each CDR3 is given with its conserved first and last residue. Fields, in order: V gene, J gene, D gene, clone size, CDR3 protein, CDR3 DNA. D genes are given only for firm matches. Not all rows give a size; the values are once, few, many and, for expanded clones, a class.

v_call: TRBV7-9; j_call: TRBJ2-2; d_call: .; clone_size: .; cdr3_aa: CASTSRYGNTGELFF; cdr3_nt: TGTGCCAGCACCTCGCGGTACGGCAACACCGGGGAGCTGTTTTTT
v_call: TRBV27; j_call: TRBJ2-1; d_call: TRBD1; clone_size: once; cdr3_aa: CASKPAAGTANNEQFF; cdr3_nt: TGTGCCAGCAAACCCGCAGCCGGGACAGCTAACAATGAGCAGTTCTTC
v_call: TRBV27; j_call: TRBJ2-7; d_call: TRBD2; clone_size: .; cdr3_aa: CASSAGAGGLSYEQYF; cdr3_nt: TGTGCCAGCAGCGCGGGGGCGGGAGGTCTCTCCTACGAGCAGTACTTC
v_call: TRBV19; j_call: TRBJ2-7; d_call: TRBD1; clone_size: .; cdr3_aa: CASTTTGGPSYEQYF; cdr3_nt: TGTGCCAGTACCACGACAGGGGGACCCTCCTACGAGCAGTACTTC
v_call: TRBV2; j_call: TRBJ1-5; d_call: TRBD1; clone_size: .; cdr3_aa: CASRPGGNQPQHF; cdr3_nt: TGTGCCAGCAGGCCAGGGGGGAATCAGCCCCAGCATTTT
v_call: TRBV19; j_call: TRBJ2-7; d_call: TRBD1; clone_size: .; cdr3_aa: CASSGQGSSQLRKYF; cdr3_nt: TGTGCCAGTTCGGGACAGGGGTCCTCCCAACTTCGGAAATACTTC
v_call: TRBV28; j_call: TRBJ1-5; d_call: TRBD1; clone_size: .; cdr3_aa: CASSFPGGRSNQPQHF; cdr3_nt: TGTGCCAGCAGTTTCCCAGGGGGCAGGAGCAATCAGCCCCAGCATTTT
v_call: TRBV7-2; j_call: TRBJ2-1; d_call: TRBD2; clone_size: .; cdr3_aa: CASSLEGLAVYNEQFF; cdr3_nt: TGTGCCAGCAGCTTAGAGGGACTAGCGGTCTACAATGAGCAGTTCTTC
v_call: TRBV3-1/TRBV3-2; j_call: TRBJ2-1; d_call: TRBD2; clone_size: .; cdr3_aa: CASSQGRLAGSEQFF; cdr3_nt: TGTGCCAGCAGCCAAGGGAGACTAGCGGGAAGTGAGCAGTTCTTC
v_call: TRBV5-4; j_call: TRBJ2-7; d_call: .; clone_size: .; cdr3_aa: CASREGSGSLPLGEQYF; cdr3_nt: TGTGCCAGCAGGGAGGGAAGCGGGTCACTACCTTTGGGGGAGCAGTACTTC
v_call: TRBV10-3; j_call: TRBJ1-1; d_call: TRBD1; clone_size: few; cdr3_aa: CATSPGQGGAEAFF; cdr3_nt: TGTGCCACCTCCCCCGGACAGGGGGGGGCTGAAGCTTTCTTT
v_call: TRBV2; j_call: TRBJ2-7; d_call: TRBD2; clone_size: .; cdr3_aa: CASSRGTSGRAYEQYF; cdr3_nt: TGTGCCAGCAGCCGGGGGACTAGCGGGAGGGCCTACGAGCAGTACTTC
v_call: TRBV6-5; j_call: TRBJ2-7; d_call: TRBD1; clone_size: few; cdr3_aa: CASSRGGYDREQYF; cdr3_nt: TGTGCCAGCAGTCGAGGGGGCTATGATAGAGAGCAGTACTTC
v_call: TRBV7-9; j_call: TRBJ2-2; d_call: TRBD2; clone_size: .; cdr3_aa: CASSSIVGLAGFTGELFF; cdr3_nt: TGTGCCAGCAGCTCCATAGTCGGACTAGCGGGATTCACCGGGGAGCTGTTTTTT
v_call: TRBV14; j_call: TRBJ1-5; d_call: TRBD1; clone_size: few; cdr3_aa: CASSYGQGSQHF; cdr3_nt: TGTGCCAGCAGCTACGGACAGGGGTCCCAGCATTTT
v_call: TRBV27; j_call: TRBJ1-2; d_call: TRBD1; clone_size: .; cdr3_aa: CASRGQGVDYGYTF; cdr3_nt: TGTGCCAGCAGGGGACAGGGGGTGGACTATGGCTACACCTTC
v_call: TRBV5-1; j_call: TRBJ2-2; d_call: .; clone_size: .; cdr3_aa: CASSLVAGLGTGELFF; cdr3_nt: TGCGCCAGCAGCTTGGTAGCTGGCCTTGGGACCGGGGAGCTGTTTTTT
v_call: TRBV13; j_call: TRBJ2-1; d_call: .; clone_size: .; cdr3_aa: CASSSRRTYNEQFF; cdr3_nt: TGTGCCAGCAGCTCCAGGCGTACGTACAATGAGCAGTTCTTC
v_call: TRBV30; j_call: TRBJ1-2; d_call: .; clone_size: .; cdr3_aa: CAWSDRTPGASTF; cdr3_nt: TGTGCCTGGAGTGACCGGACACCGGGTGCTAGCACCTTC
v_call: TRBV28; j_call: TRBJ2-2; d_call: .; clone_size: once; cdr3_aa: CASSLSLVLSNTGELFF; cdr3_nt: TGTGCCAGCAGTTTGTCTCTAGTCCTCTCGAACACCGGGGAGCTGTTTTTT